What follows are 16 T cell receptor beta chains derived from one specimen sequenced in a study of T cell repertoires in MIS-A myocarditis. The method was immunoSEQ multiplex PCR; TCRdb's version includes in-frame clones alone and lacks a portion of them. The data hold 15,000 or so clones, with 74% observed a single time. Material: left ventricle heart tissue obtained at autopsy. The receptors stem from a man between 18 and 35 years old with fulminant myocarditis from multisystem inflammatory syndrome in adults (MIS-A) after COVID-19.

The rearrangement uses TRBV4-3 and TRBJ2-1; 8 bases align to TRBD2. There are 16 residues in the CDR3. V shed 3 bases and J 4 bases; nucleotides not matched to a gene: 8. Germline V gene data show CDR1 as LGHNA and CDR2 as YSLEER. The CDR3 protein is CASSQWVRGGYNEQFF. In DNA, the CDR3 is TGCGCCAGCAGCCAGTGGGTCCGGGGGGGATACAATGAGCAGTTCTTC.

This clone was found a few times. The genes are TRBV2 and TRBJ2-1, with a tentative D call TRBD1 (6 bases). Germline values: CDR1 SNHLY, CDR2 FYNNEI. The CDR3 totals 12 residues. V was cut by 6 bases and J by 11 bases, with 14 bases left in between. In nucleotides, the CDR3 is TGTGCCAGCAGAAACACCGGGACACAGCAGTTCTTC. Residues: CASRNTGTQQFF.

This chain joins TRBV14 and TRBJ2-5, with D hard to call. Trimming took 4 bases from V and 7 from J, leaving 13 bases between them. CDR3 length equals 13 residues. In germline, CDR1 is SGHDN, CDR2 FVKESK. This chain's CDR3 is CASSRGYSVTQYF. The CDR3 DNA reads as TGTGCCAGCAGCCGTGGATATAGTGTGACCCAGTACTTC.

The chain employs TRBV7-9 and TRBJ2-1; TRBD1 matches at 9 bases. The CDR3 contains 14 residues. J was trimmed by 8 bases and V by 7 bases; bases with no gene match: 9. The V gene's germline CDR1 is SEHNR and CDR2 FQNEAQ (reference sequence). Written as DNA, the CDR3 is TGTGCCAGCATCCCGGGACAGGGAATCGATGAGCAGTTCTTC. Protein: CASIPGQGIDEQFF.

This clone was seen more than once but under ten times. This rearrangement joins TRBV5-6 to TRBJ2-3; the D is unclear. Between the trimmed V and J ends, which lost 4 bases and 2 bases, there was a span of 11 bases. The CDR3 has 14 amino acids. CDR1 is SGHDT, CDR2 YYEEEE, per germline. The CDR3 DNA sequence: TGTGCCAGCAGCCCTGGGTCTATCACAGATACGCAGTATTTT. Amino acids: CASSPGSITDTQYF. The variable domain in full, with the rest retrieved from reference TRBV5-6 and TRBJ2-3, is DAGVTQSPTHLIKTRGQQVTLRCSPKSGHDTVSWYQQALGQGPQFIFQYYEEEERQRGNFPDRFSGHQFPNYSSELNVNALLLGDSALYLCASSPGSITDTQYFGPGTRLTVL.

The genes are TRBV25-1 and TRBJ2-4; 8 bases match TRBD2. V trimming: 10 bases; J trimming: 7 bases; junction bases outside the gene matches: 9. The CDR3 has 13 residues. The V gene's germline CDR1 is MGHDK and CDR2 SYGVNS. The chain's CDR3 is CATEGRGENIQYF. CDR3 DNA sequence: TGTGCCACCGAGGGGCGGGGGGAGAACATTCAGTACTTC. Using reference TRBV25-1 and TRBJ2-4 for the parts outside the CDR3, the full variable domain is EADIYQTPRYLVIGTGKKITLECSQTMGHDKMYWYQQDPGMELHLIHYSYGVNSTEKGDLSSESTVSRIRTEHFPLTLESARPSHTSQYLCATEGRGENIQYFGAGTRLSVL.

The V and J genes are TRBV6-6 and TRBJ1-3; D call uncertain. V lost 0 bases and J 5 bases, leaving 14 bases between the germline ends. The germline gives CDR1 MNHNY, CDR2 SVGAGI (reference sequence). The CDR3 covers 16 residues. The CDR3 DNA reads TGTGCCAGCAGTTACTCGATCACCGGCACCCGAAACACCATATATTTT. It encodes CASSYSITGTRNTIYF.

This sequence joins TRBV6-5 and TRBJ2-1; TRBD2 aligns across 9 bases. CDR1 MNHEY and CDR2 SVGAGI come from the germline V gene. V shed 7 bases and J 2 bases; nucleotides not matched to a gene: 6. The length of the CDR3 is 15 residues. In DNA, the CDR3 is TGTGCCAGCAAAAAAGCGGGGGGCCCCTACAATGAGCAGTTCTTC. The encoded protein is CASKKAGGPYNEQFF.

Within the sample, this clone is medium-sized. The chain uses TRBV4-3 and TRBJ1-6; D remains ambiguous. CDR1 and CDR2 from the germline V gene are LGHNA and YSLEER. CDR3 length: 14 residues. Trimming removed 4 bases from V and 7 bases from J, with 11 bases in between. CDR3 coding DNA: TGCGCCAGCAGCCCCCGGACGGTGAATTCACCCCTCCACTTT. Translated, it gives CASSPRTVNSPLHF.

The rearrangement links TRBV27 to TRBJ2-4; D unclear. V was pared by 3 bases and J by 4 bases, with 13 bases between. Germline loops: CDR1 MNHEY, CDR2 SMNVEV (reference sequence). This CDR3 is built from 15 residues. This CDR3 is CASSFARTVKNIQYF. CDR3 in DNA: TGTGCCAGCAGTTTTGCGCGAACAGTTAAAAACATTCAGTACTTC.

This clone was detected once. V gene TRBV7-8 combines with J gene TRBJ2-1; 12 nucleotides align to TRBD2. Germline V gene data show CDR1 as SGHVS and CDR2 as FQNEAQ. Germline trimming cut 5 bases from V and 0 bases from J; bases unmatched to any gene: 8. This CDR3 spans 18 amino acids. The CDR3 here is CASSVLAGGLSSYNEQFF. CDR3 DNA: TGTGCCAGCAGCGTTCTAGCGGGGGGGCTAAGCTCCTACAATGAGCAGTTCTTC.

The chain carries TRBV28 and TRBJ1-3, with D hard to call. The V and J ends lost 5 bases and 0 bases respectively, with 8 bases between them. This CDR3 has 14 amino acids. Germline values: CDR1 MDHEN, CDR2 SYDVKM. The CDR3 bases are TGTGCCAGCAGTCCCACCAGCTCTGGAAACACCATATATTTT. Protein: CASSPTSSGNTIYF.

This clone appeared a single time. V and J are TRBV4-2 and TRBJ1-6, with 7 bases that match TRBD1. The CDR3 runs to 16 residues. V lost 2 bases to trimming and J lost 7 bases; unmatched junction nucleotides: 8. Germline CDR1 LGHNA, CDR2 YNFKEQ. The CDR3 bases are TGTGCCAGCAGCCAAACCCCCGGGACAGAAAATTCACCCCTCCACTTT. Translating gives CASSQTPGTENSPLHF.

This chain uses TRBV4-3 with TRBJ1-1; D may be TRBD1 (6 bases). Germline loops: CDR1 LGHNA, CDR2 YSLEER. The CDR3 length is 12 residues. V gave up 1 base and J gave up 9 bases, with 9 bases separating them. The CDR3 DNA follows: TGCGCCAGCAGCCAAGGACAGGCACAAGCTTTCTTT. Translation: CASSQGQAQAFF.

This chain links TRBV13 with TRBJ2-7, with 10 bases that match TRBD2. CDR1 PRHDT and CDR2 FYEKMQ come from the germline V gene (reference sequence). The V and J ends lost 2 bases and 5 bases, in that order; junction bases with no gene match: 12. The CDR3 contains 17 residues. The CDR3 DNA is TGTGCCAGCAGCTTAAACCCTCTAGCGGGAGTTGCGCACGAGCAGTACTTC. As protein: CASSLNPLAGVAHEQYF.

The genes are TRBV19 and TRBJ2-1; D perhaps matches TRBD2 (6 bases). Germline lookup yields CDR1 LNHDA and CDR2 SQIVND (reference sequence). This CDR3 spans 15 amino acids. Trimming left V 4 bases short and J 6 bases short, with 16 bases between. CDR3 sequence reads: CASSNRDFVLNEQFF. The CDR3 DNA is TGTGCCAGTAGTAACCGGGACTTCGTTCTCAATGAGCAGTTCTTC.